The source of this TCR beta chain is a study of CD8 T cells in Susac syndrome (dated by TCRdb to the late 2010s). Regarding the study in general: Among the sequenced Susac syndrome patients, over five had clinically active disease and about 8 were in clinical remission. Susac syndrome patients were therapy-naive, on corticosteroids (some also receiving IVIg), or on IVIg alone at blood withdrawal. Whether CD8+ T cell activation and differentiation in Susac syndrome was antigen driven was tested using repertoire sequencing. The study compared CD8+ T cell repertoire clonality among over 9 healthy donors, around 14 Susac syndrome patients and around 16 multiple sclerosis patients.

Comment on this clonotype: Its antigen is still unknown. No much larger clone is present one base from it, and per-base qualities are unavailable.

What the study reported, not specific to this receptor: Clonal expansion was seen in Susac syndrome CD8+ repertoires, peaking in CD8+ TEMRA cells and being greater in clinically active patients than in remitting ones. Looking at Susac-specific public clones, the researchers identified over 15 in the total CD8+ repertoire and several in the CD8+ TEMRA repertoire. The number of individuals in the TCR sequencing and HLA analysis was acknowledged as relatively small.

Cut back by 0 bases and 1 base, the V and J ends lie 14 bases apart. As encoded in the germline V gene, CDR1 is MGHDK while CDR2 is SYGVNS. The CDR3, cysteine through phenylalanine, is 17 amino acids long. Just the 51-base CDR3 DNA is kept, in frame starting at base 1. RNA was extracted using the RNeasy kit, and roughly 0.5 to 1 ug of the RNA was reverse transcribed with random hexamers. The immunoSEQ multiplex PCR assay, which covers 54 Vbeta and 13 Jbeta segments, was used to amplify TCR beta CDR3 regions. PCR amplification bias was corrected using a synthetic template baseline for primer optimization and computational correction. The original pipeline was this. Reads were assigned to V, D and J genes according to IMGT and analyzed in immunoSEQ Analyzer, with only productive sequences retained. Clonality was computed as one minus Shannon entropy normalized by log2 of the number of productive unique sequences. For each patient and control, public and private clones were evaluated within the 100 most prevalent clones. Susac-specific clones were defined as absent from healthy and MS cohorts, 1052 published viral clones and other ImmuneACCESS disease sequences. TCRdb reprocessing: public reads trimmed at Q25 with fastp, clones called with MiXCR, in-frame beta chains kept. Identical CDR3 protein sequences are pooled into one entry, listed with their most common genes and DNA. TCRdb, not the authors, supplied the V and J calls. The sample data list about 130,000 distinct CDR3 sequences, and 85% to 95% of these were observed just once. Of the sample, approximately 0.17% falls within the top ten clones.

High-throughput TCR beta sequencing profiled peripheral blood CD8+ and CD4+ T cells from healthy donors, Susac syndrome patients and multiple sclerosis patients. The Susac syndrome patients fulfilled recently defined diagnostic criteria for definite or probable disease. Bulk CD8+ and CD4+ T cells were purified by magnetic negative isolation, whereas CD8+ TEMRA cells were enriched by FACS. Blood was collected in EDTA tubes and processed within 24 hours, with PBMCs isolated through density gradient centrifugation. PBMCs intended for TCR sequencing were frozen in liquid nitrogen and were later thawed in a 37 degrees C water bath. Purity of sorted or isolated CD4+, CD8+ and CD8+ TEMRA cells was at least 90%.

Sequenced: CD8+ T cells from PBMCs. The chain is made from TRBV25-1 and TRBJ2-3; the D gene assignment is perhaps TRBD1 or TRBD2, with each matching 6 bases. The source is a human donor with Susac syndrome. For the CDR3, the sequence is CASSEYFGGRGTDTQYF. The DNA sequence is as follows: TGTGCCAGCAGTGAATATTTTGGGGGGCGGGGCACAGATACGCAGTATTTT. With the portions outside the CDR3 filled from the reference TRBV25-1 and TRBJ2-3 genes, the complete variable region becomes EADIYQTPRYLVIGTGKKITLECSQTMGHDKMYWYQQDPGMELHLIHYSYGVNSTEKGDLSSESTVSRIRTEHFPLTLESARPSHTSQYLCASSEYFGGRGTDTQYFGPGTRLTVL.